Each of the 26 T cell receptor beta chains below was sequenced from the same sample in a study of shared clonotypes between healthy human individuals. Clones were sequenced by immunoSEQ multiplex PCR, and TCRdb holds only the in-frame ones, with some missing. The table has 2,100,000 or so clones, nearly 97% seen once; the top ten hold more than 0.1%. Sequences were obtained from naive CD4+ T cells sorted from blood. The subset is: CD45RA+ positively selected. The receptors stem from a man aged 18 to 29 in good health.

The rearrangement links TRBV6-7 to TRBJ1-2, with 9 bases aligning to TRBD1. TRBV6-7 is reported as an ORF; its role is uncertain. The V gene end was trimmed by 0 bases and the J gene end by 11 bases; junction bases not matched to a gene: 10. The length of the CDR3 is 15 residues. CDR3 protein: CASSYSTGQGNLYTF. In nucleotides, the CDR3 is TGTGCCAGCAGTTACTCGACGGGACAGGGAAATTTGTACACCTTC.

The chain is built from TRBV9 and TRBJ2-1; 11 bases match TRBD2. Trimming at V came to 4 bases and at J to 9 bases, leaving 15 bases not matched to a gene. CDR1 is SGDLS and CDR2 is YYNGEE in the germline V gene. The CDR3 totals 17 residues. CDR3: CASSPFQGLAGMVEQFF. The CDR3 DNA follows: TGTGCCAGCAGCCCTTTCCAAGGACTAGCGGGCATGGTTGAGCAGTTCTTC.

The rearrangement uses TRBV29-1 and TRBJ1-2, with D unresolved. Germline V lookup: CDR1 SQVTM, CDR2 ANQGSEA. V gave up 2 bases and J gave up 2 bases, with 6 bases separating them. This CDR3 has 12 residues. CDR3 region: CSVEPQNYGYTF. The CDR3 DNA reads TGCAGCGTTGAACCTCAGAACTATGGCTACACCTTC.

This rearrangement joins TRBV6-5 to TRBJ1-2, with TRBD1 matching 8 bases. Looked up from germline, CDR1 is MNHEY and CDR2 is SVGAGI. This CDR3 is built from 14 residues. V dropped 2 bases and J dropped 8; count of bases not matched to a gene: 7. The CDR3 nucleotides are TGTGCCAGCAGTTACCGTGGGACAGGCGGGGGCTACACCTTC. This translates into CASSYRGTGGGYTF.

This rearrangement joins TRBV7-9 to TRBJ2-3; 7 bases map to TRBD2. After removal of 1 base from V and 2 bases from J, the junction contained 9 bases not matched to a gene. There are 17 residues in the CDR3. Germline-derived CDR1 and CDR2 are SEHNR and FQNEAQ (reference sequence). DNA for the CDR3: TGTGCCAGCAGCTTAGGGGGCGGGAGAGTAATCACAGATACGCAGTATTTT. Its translation is CASSLGGGRVITDTQYF.

The chain employs TRBV6-1 and TRBJ1-1; D unresolved. The V gene's germline CDR1 is MNHNS and CDR2 SASEGT. Trimming pared 7 bases from V and 6 bases from J, leaving 15 bases between. The CDR3 covers 13 residues. CDR3 amino acids: CASTTSSIAEAFF. In DNA, the CDR3 is TGTGCCAGCACGACAAGCTCAATAGCTGAAGCTTTCTTT.

The V and J genes are TRBV5-1 and TRBJ1-2; D gene uncertain. The CDR3 is 13 residues long. Trimming removed 3 bases from V and 8 bases from J, with 14 bases in between. Germline values: CDR1 SGHRS, CDR2 YFSETQ. DNA for the CDR3: TGCGCCAGCAGCTCCCTATATGTGCCCGGCTACACCTTC. It translates to CASSSLYVPGYTF.

CDR3 nucleotide sequence: TGTGCCAGCAGCTTCGGGGGGTTTCCGATGAACACTGAAGCTTTCTTT. It encodes CASSFGGFPMNTEAFF. V usage is TRBV7-2 and J usage is TRBJ1-1; a weak D match, TRBD1 (5 bases). Germline values: CDR1 SGHTA, CDR2 FQGNSA. The CDR3 sequence is 16 residues long. V lost 3 bases and J lost 0, with 14 bases in between.

CDR3 sequence reads: CASSQDKRSTDTQYF. The DNA of the CDR3 is TGCGCCAGCAGCCAAGATAAGCGGAGCACAGATACGCAGTATTTT. The rearrangement uses TRBV4-3 and TRBJ2-3, with D maybe TRBD2 (5 bases). V was shortened by 0 bases and J by 0 bases, with 7 bases between the two germline ends. CDR3 length: 15 residues. The V gene's germline CDR1 is LGHNA and CDR2 YSLEER.

This chain connects TRBV6-1 to TRBJ1-6, with D possibly being TRBD1 (6 bases). CDR1 and CDR2 from the germline V gene are MNHNS and SASEGT. V was pared by 9 bases and J by 5 bases, with 14 bases between. The CDR3 contains 14 residues. The CDR3 DNA is TGTGCCAGTCGTAGACAGGCCAATAATTCACCCCTCCACTTT. Translation gives CASRRQANNSPLHF.

The V gene is TRBV9, the J gene TRBJ1-2; D is ambiguous. Trimming left V 0 bases short and J 4 bases short, with 10 bases between. CDR3 size: 14 residues. The germline CDR1 and CDR2 sequences are SGDLS and YYNGEE. The CDR3 is CASSVEPGPYGYTF. CDR3 coding DNA: TGTGCCAGCAGCGTAGAGCCAGGACCCTATGGCTACACCTTC.

The J gene is TRBJ1-5, the V gene TRBV19; D call uncertain. The CDR3 runs 15 residues. Germline V CDR1 and CDR2: LNHDA, SQIVND (reference sequence). Deletions cut 4 bases from V and 0 bases from J, with 10 bases between. The CDR3 nucleotides read TGTGCCAGTAGTAATCAGGAAAATAGCAATCAGCCCCAGCATTTT. Protein sequence: CASSNQENSNQPQHF.

The chain carries TRBV27 and TRBJ1-1; TRBD1 is a possible D gene (5 bases). Germline lookup yields CDR1 MNHEY and CDR2 SMNVEV (reference sequence). The V gene lost 0 bases and the J gene lost 0 bases, with 20 bases spanning the gap. The CDR3 contains 19 residues. CDR3 loop: CASSLSTPQGGGMNTEAFF. The CDR3 DNA sequence: TGTGCCAGCAGTTTATCTACCCCCCAGGGAGGAGGGATGAACACTGAAGCTTTCTTT.

The CDR3 DNA follows: TGTGCCAGCAGCCAGATAGCGGCCTCCTACAATGAGCAGTTCTTC. Its protein product is CASSQIAASYNEQFF. V gene TRBV14 combines with J gene TRBJ2-1; D perhaps matches TRBD2 (6 bases). Germline CDR1 is SGHDN and CDR2 is FVKESK. The CDR3 has 15 amino acids. The V end was cut by 3 bases, the J end by 0 bases, with 9 bases between.

Details on this clone: Other DNA sequences in the sample encode the same CDR3. This sequence joins TRBV18 and TRBJ2-5; D is uncertain. The CDR3 runs to 12 residues. Germline V gives CDR1 KGHSH, CDR2 LQKENI. The ends were cut back, 4 bases at V and 0 bases at J, with 3 bases in the middle. For the CDR3, the DNA is TGTGCCAGCTCACGGAACCAAGAGACCCAGTACTTC. Protein product: CASSRNQETQYF.

This clone is a singleton in its sample. This sequence joins TRBV19 and TRBJ1-6; the match to TRBD1 covers 12 bases. The CDR3 spans 13 residues. V lost 8 bases and J lost 17; bases outside the gene matches: 10. Germline V gene sequence: CDR1 LNHDA, CDR2 SQIVND (reference sequence). The CDR3 sequence: CASSGTGGYRVHF. The CDR3 region has the DNA TGTGCCAGTTCCGGGACAGGGGGCTACCGCGTCCACTTT.

Worth noting for this clone: Other DNA sequences in the sample encode the same CDR3. CDR3 sequence (DNA): TGTGCCATCAGTGAGGGACAGGGATACAATGAGCAGTTCTTC. It codes for CAISEGQGYNEQFF. The rearrangement links TRBV10-3 to TRBJ2-1; TRBD1 aligns across 8 bases. The CDR3 spans 14 residues. Per the germline V gene, CDR1 is ENHRY and CDR2 is SYGVKD. V trimming: 2 bases; J trimming: 4 bases; junction bases outside the gene matches: 1.

The gene calls are TRBV6-6 and TRBJ1-5; D is uncertain. CDR3 length equals 15 residues. Germline V gene sequence: CDR1 MNHNY, CDR2 SVGAGI (reference sequence). V lost 0 bases and J 7 bases, leaving 13 bases between the germline ends. DNA of the CDR3: TGTGCCAGCAGTTACTCGGGTATAGGGTTGCAGCCCCAGCATTTT. Its translation: CASSYSGIGLQPQHF.

The chain uses TRBV10-3 and TRBJ1-1, with 9 bases matching TRBD1. The junction had 8 bases not matched to a gene; V was cut back by 7 bases and J by 5 bases. Germline V gives CDR1 ENHRY, CDR2 SYGVKD. The CDR3 extends over 14 amino acids. This CDR3 is CAITIDRGGTEAFF. The CDR3 DNA sequence: TGTGCCATCACCATTGACAGGGGGGGGACTGAAGCTTTCTTT.

This rearrangement joins TRBV27 to TRBJ2-7; D is ambiguous. V was trimmed by 2 bases and J by 0 bases, leaving 11 bases between them. CDR3 length equals 15 residues. The germline gives CDR1 MNHEY, CDR2 SMNVEV (reference sequence). This CDR3 is CASSLKPLGSYEQYF. CDR3 nucleotide sequence: TGTGCCAGCAGTTTAAAGCCCTTGGGCTCCTACGAGCAGTACTTC.

The chain joins TRBV19 to TRBJ2-5; D may be TRBD1 or TRBD2 (5 bases each). Germline V gives CDR1 LNHDA, CDR2 SQIVND (reference sequence). V was shortened by 5 bases and J by 0 bases, with 10 bases between the two germline ends. The CDR3 sequence is 14 residues long. The CDR3: CASSGGWYQETQYF. The CDR3 region has the DNA TGTGCCAGTAGTGGGGGATGGTACCAAGAGACCCAGTACTTC.

Remarks on this clone: The same CDR3 also results from other DNA sequences found in this sample. The chain carries TRBV6-5 and TRBJ1-2; D ambiguous. V dropped 0 bases and J dropped 0 bases, with 5 bases sitting between them. Germline V gene lookup returns CDR1 MNHEY and CDR2 SVGAGI. The CDR3 loop spans 14 amino acids. The CDR3 here is CASSYSVSNYGYTF. For the CDR3, the DNA is TGTGCCAGCAGTTACTCAGTATCTAACTATGGCTACACCTTC.

This CDR3 reads CASSVGGLAIEQFF. CDR3 DNA: TGTGCCAGCAGCGTAGGGGGCCTCGCGATTGAGCAGTTCTTC. The chain links TRBV9 to TRBJ2-1; TRBD1 might be the D (5 bases). This CDR3 contains 14 residues. CDR1 and CDR2 (germline): SGDLS, YYNGEE. The V end lost 0 bases, the J end lost 9 bases, and 13 bases lay between the germline ends.

The chain combines TRBV4-3 with TRBJ2-1; D may match TRBD1 or TRBD2 (6 bases each). V lost 4 bases and J lost 6, with 25 bases in between. The CDR3 has 18 amino acids. Germline V CDR1 and CDR2: LGHNA, YSLEER. This CDR3 is CASSRGGIAAEGPNEQFF. The CDR3 DNA is TGCGCCAGCAGCCGAGGGGGAATAGCGGCGGAGGGTCCCAATGAGCAGTTCTTC.

A note on this clone: Other nucleotide sequences in the sample specify the same CDR3. The chain couples TRBV5-1 to TRBJ2-3; D remains unclear. V lost 0 bases to trimming and J lost 6 bases, with 11 bases between them. Germline V CDR1 and CDR2: SGHRS, YFSETQ. The CDR3 consists of 14 residues. The CDR3 region has the DNA TGCGCCAGCAGCTTGGGCGGAGTCGGGGATACGCAGTATTTT. Protein: CASSLGGVGDTQYF.

This chain uses TRBV5-1 with TRBJ1-3; perhaps TRBD1 as D (5 bases). Germline V gene sequence: CDR1 SGHRS, CDR2 YFSETQ. V was pared by 5 bases and J by 6 bases, with 15 bases between. The CDR3 runs 14 residues. CDR3 nucleotide sequence: TGCGCCAGCAGGCCAGGGAAAGGAGAAAACACCATATATTTT. This translates into CASRPGKGENTIYF.